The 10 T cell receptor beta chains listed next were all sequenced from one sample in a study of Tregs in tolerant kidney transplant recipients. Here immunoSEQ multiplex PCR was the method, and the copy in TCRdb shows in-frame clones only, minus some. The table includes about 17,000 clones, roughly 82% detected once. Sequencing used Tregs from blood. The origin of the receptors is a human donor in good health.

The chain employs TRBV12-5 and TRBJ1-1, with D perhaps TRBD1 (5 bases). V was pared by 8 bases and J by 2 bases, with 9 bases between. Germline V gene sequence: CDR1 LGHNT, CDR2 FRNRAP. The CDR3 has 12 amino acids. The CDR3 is CASKRGNTEAFF. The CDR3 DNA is TGTGCTAGTAAAAGGGGTAACACTGAAGCTTTCTTT.

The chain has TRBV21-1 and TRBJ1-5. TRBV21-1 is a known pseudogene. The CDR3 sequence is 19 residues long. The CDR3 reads CASSKTPLRWVRGNQPQHF. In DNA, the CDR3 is TGTGCCAGCAGCAAAACCCCCCTTAGATGGGTAAGGGGCAATCAGCCCCAGCATTTT.

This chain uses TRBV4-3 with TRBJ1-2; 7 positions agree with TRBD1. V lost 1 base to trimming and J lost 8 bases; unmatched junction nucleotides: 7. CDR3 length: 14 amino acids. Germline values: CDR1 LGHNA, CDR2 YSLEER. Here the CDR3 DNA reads TGCGCCAGCAGCCAAGCACAGGGGCGGGCGGGCTACACCTTC. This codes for CASSQAQGRAGYTF.

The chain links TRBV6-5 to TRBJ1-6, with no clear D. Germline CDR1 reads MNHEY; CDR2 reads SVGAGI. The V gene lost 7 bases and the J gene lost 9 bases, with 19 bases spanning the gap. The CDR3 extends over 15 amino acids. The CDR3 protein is CASKVAASSSSPLHF. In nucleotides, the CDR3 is TGTGCCAGCAAAGTTGCGGCATCTTCGAGTTCACCCCTCCACTTT.

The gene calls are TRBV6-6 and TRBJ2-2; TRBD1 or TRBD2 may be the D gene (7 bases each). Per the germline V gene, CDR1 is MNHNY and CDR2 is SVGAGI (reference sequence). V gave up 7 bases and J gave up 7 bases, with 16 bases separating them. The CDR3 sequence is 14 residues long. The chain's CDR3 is CASIMGGGHGELFF. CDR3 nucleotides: TGTGCCAGCATCATGGGAGGGGGCCACGGGGAGCTGTTTTTT.

DNA for the CDR3: TGTGCCAGTAGTATGTTGTGGAACACAGATACGCAGTATTTT. It codes for CASSMLWNTDTQYF. This chain joins TRBV19 and TRBJ2-3, with D unclear. This CDR3 region has 14 residues. Trimming removed 3 bases at V and 2 bases at J, with 9 bases between. In germline, CDR1 is LNHDA, CDR2 SQIVND (reference sequence).

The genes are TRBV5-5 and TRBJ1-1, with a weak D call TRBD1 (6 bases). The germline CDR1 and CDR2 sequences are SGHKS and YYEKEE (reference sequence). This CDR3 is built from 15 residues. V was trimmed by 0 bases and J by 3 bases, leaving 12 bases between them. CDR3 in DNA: TGTGCCAGCAGCTTGGCAAAAACAGGGCACACTGAAGCTTTCTTT. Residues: CASSLAKTGHTEAFF.

DNA for the CDR3: TGTGCCAGCAGTGAATTTGGGGGTCTTAGCAATCAGCCCCAGCATTTT. It codes for CASSEFGGLSNQPQHF. The chain combines TRBV6-1 with TRBJ1-5; D might be TRBD1 (5 bases). From germline, CDR1 is MNHNS and CDR2 SASEGT. The CDR3 extends over 16 amino acids. Deletions cut 2 bases from V and 0 bases from J, with 11 bases between.

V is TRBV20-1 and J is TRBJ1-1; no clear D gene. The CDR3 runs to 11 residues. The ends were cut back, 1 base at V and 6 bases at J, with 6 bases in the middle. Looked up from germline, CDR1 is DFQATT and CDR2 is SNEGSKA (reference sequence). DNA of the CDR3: TGCAGTGCTAGAGCGTCCTCTGAAGCTTTCTTT. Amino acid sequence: CSARASSEAFF.

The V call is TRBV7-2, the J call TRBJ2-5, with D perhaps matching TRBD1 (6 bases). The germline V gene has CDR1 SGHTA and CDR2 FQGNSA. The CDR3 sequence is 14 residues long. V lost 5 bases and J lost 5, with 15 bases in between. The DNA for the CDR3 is TGTGCCAGCAGCGGGGACACCCTTAGGGAGACCCAGTACTTC. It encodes CASSGDTLRETQYF.